This T cell receptor (beta chain) was observed in a study of control samples from healthy donors and cancer patients. Data came from immunoSEQ multiplex PCR; TCRdb stores just in-frame clones and leaves some out. The data show fewer than 200,000 clones, over 85% seen once. The J segment lost 3 bases and the V segment lost 0 bases, leaving 1 base of the junction unmatched. CDR1 SGHAT and CDR2 FQNNGV come from the germline V gene. The CDR3 is made up of 15 amino acids. This chain joins TRBV11-2 and TRBJ1-5, with 8 bases that match TRBD1. The TCR sequence derives from a woman between 55 and 75 years old in good health. Material: blood. CDR3 region: CASSLDRGPNQPQHF. The CDR3 coding sequence is TGTGCCAGCAGCTTAGACAGGGGGCCCAATCAGCCCCAGCATTTT.